This TCR beta chain was sequenced for a study of blood T cells in healthy people across ages. For this clonotype: Its antigen is unknown.

Study results and caveats: Diversity was estimated from one million T cells, and these estimates were considered underestimates. It was found that TCR beta diversity correlated strongly with the percentage of naive T cells. It was the long-lived donors that had more naive CD4+ cells and higher diversity than aged donors.

Primed by a sample-barcoded 5' primer and a J-beta primer mix, a second PCR proceeded for 7 to 11 cycles. Tags on each cDNA molecule came from a template-switch adaptor with 12 random nucleotides. TCRdb reanalysed the 5' RACE reads using MiXCR and keeps one entry per CDR3 protein. The table has about 720,000 distinct CDR3 sequences, 20% to 25% seen once. CDR3 length: 13 amino acids. Losses at the gene ends were 2 bases for V and 10 bases for J; bases not matched to a gene: 9. Germline V gene data show CDR1 as SQVTM and CDR2 as ANQGSEA. The J gene is TRBJ1-2, the V gene TRBV29-1, with 8 nucleotides matching TRBD1. The sequencing input was blood. The TCR originated in a man between 65 and 85 years old in good health. As DNA, the CDR3 is TGCAGCGTTGAATGGGACAGGACATCCGACTACACCTTC. Protein sequence: CSVEWDRTSDYTF. Using reference TRBV29-1 and TRBJ1-2 for the parts outside the CDR3, the full variable domain is SAVISQKPSRDICQRGTSLTIQCQVDSQVTMMFWYRQQPGQSLTLIATANQGSEATYESGFVIDKFPISRPNLTFSTLTVSNMSPEDSSIYLCSVEWDRTSDYTFGSGTRLTVV.